This T cell receptor (beta chain) was profiled in a study of T-cell reconstitution after alpha-beta-depleted transplantation in children. This clonotype is deemed medium-sized (0.01 to 0.1%). Preparation of the TCRbeta library was carried out with unique molecular identifiers. A single record per CDR3 protein comes from TCRdb applying MiXCR to the PCR reads. Of about 16,000 distinct CDR3 sequences in the sample, about 8% were seen once. V was pared by 5 bases and J by 0 bases, with 6 bases of the junction left unmatched. This CDR3 spans 15 amino acids. This chain uses TRBV12-3 or TRBV12-4 with TRBJ1-2, with 7 bases identical to TRBD1. The source material was PBMCs, mostly from graft donor cells, sampled 60 days after TCRalphabeta/CD19-depleted stem cell transplant. This TCR was sampled from a boy in the first two years of life who had a stem cell transplant for Wiskott-Aldrich syndrome, so the T cells may come from the graft donor. CDR3: CASSPTGEANYGYTF. CDR3 DNA sequence: TGTGCCAGCAGTCCAACAGGGGAAGCTAACTATGGCTACACCTTC.